What follows are 15 T cell receptor beta chains derived from one specimen sequenced in a study of blood T cell repertoires in COVID-19. Produced via immunoSEQ multiplex PCR; TCRdb's table is partial and in-frame only. The sample lists about 190,000 clones; approximately 86% were seen once. What was sequenced was peripheral blood. The receptors derive from a man aged 25 to 40 with acute or convalescent COVID-19.

The gene calls are TRBV3-1 (or the pseudogene TRBV3-2) and TRBJ1-1; D unresolved. The CDR3 runs to 14 residues. Germline lookup yields CDR1 LGHDT and CDR2 YNNKEL (reference sequence). Trimming took off 0 bases at V and 5 bases at J, with 10 bases between the two ends. The CDR3 bases are TGTGCCAGCAGCCAAGATAGAGGTTGGACTGAAGCTTTCTTT. It encodes CASSQDRGWTEAFF.

The genes are TRBV5-6 and TRBJ2-7, with a possible D match to TRBD1 (6 bases). This CDR3 is built from 14 residues. V was shortened by 0 bases and J by 2 bases, with 9 bases between the two germline ends. CDR1 and CDR2 from the germline V gene are SGHDT and YYEEEE. DNA of the CDR3: TGTGCCAGCAGCTTGGTGACAGGAGCCTACGAGCAGTACTTC. This codes for CASSLVTGAYEQYF.

The chain has TRBV28 and TRBJ2-5, with a tentative D call TRBD2 (6 bases). Deletions cut 1 base from V and 4 bases from J, with 13 bases between. The CDR3 sequence is 15 residues long. The germline V gene encodes CDR1 MDHEN and CDR2 SYDVKM. The CDR3 loop reads CASSLFGLEGETQYF. CDR3 DNA sequence: TGTGCCAGCAGTTTATTTGGGCTGGAGGGAGAGACCCAGTACTTC.

This rearrangement joins TRBV5-4 to TRBJ1-3, with TRBD1 matching over 7 bases. V trimming: 5 bases; J trimming: 7 bases; junction bases outside the gene matches: 9. The CDR3 is 14 residues long. Germline V gene data show CDR1 as SGHNT and CDR2 as YYREEE (reference sequence). For the CDR3, the DNA is TGTGCCAGCAGTTCTTACAGGGGAAGGAACACCATATATTTT. Protein sequence: CASSSYRGRNTIYF.

The chain is built from TRBV6-2 or TRBV6-3 and TRBJ2-3, with D hard to call. The CDR3 runs 13 residues. Trimming stripped 0 bases from V and 6 bases from J, with 7 bases between. From germline, CDR1 is MNHEY and CDR2 SVGEGT. The CDR3 protein is CASSYSSRDTQYF. The CDR3 nucleotides read TGTGCCAGCAGTTACTCAAGCCGGGATACGCAGTATTTT.

The chain's CDR3 is CASSPGASGRALGGELFF. For the CDR3, the DNA is TGTGCCAGCAGCCCCGGGGCCAGCGGGAGGGCCCTGGGCGGGGAGCTGTTTTTT. The chain has TRBV9 and TRBJ2-2; TRBD2 matches at 10 bases. V shed 4 bases and J 7 bases; nucleotides not matched to a gene: 16. The CDR3 is made up of 18 amino acids. CDR1 SGDLS and CDR2 YYNGEE come from the germline V gene. Drawing the rest from reference TRBV9 and TRBJ2-2, the complete variable domain is DSGVTQTPKHLITATGQRVTLRCSPRSGDLSVYWYQQSLDQGLQFLIQYYNGEERAKGNILERFSAQQFPDLHSELNLSSLELGDSALYFCASSPGASGRALGGELFFGEGSRLTVL.

A single count supports this clone. V and J are TRBV27 and TRBJ1-6, with 8 bases that match TRBD1. This CDR3 has 15 amino acids. With V trimmed by 0 bases and J by 10 bases, 5 bases remained unmatched. Per germline, CDR1 MNHEY and CDR2 SMNVEV (reference sequence). For the CDR3, the DNA is TGTGCCAGCAGTTTATCGGCAGGGGGCGCCTCACCCCTCCACTTT. It specifies CASSLSAGGASPLHF.

V gene TRBV30 combines with J gene TRBJ1-4; 8 bases fit TRBD1. The CDR3 is 12 amino acids. J lost 11 bases, V lost 1 base, and 3 bases had no gene match. The V gene's germline CDR1 is GTSNPN and CDR2 SVGIG (reference sequence). The CDR3 region has the DNA TGTGCCTGGAGTGCGACAGGGGTTAAACTGTTTTTT. Its protein product is CAWSATGVKLFF.

The chain carries TRBV3-1 (or the pseudogene TRBV3-2) and TRBJ1-1; 9 bases fit TRBD1. This CDR3 contains 15 residues. J was trimmed by 4 bases and V by 5 bases; bases with no gene match: 8. Germline lookup yields CDR1 LGHDT and CDR2 YNNKEL (reference sequence). DNA of the CDR3: TGTGCCAGCAGCTCGAATACAGGGGGCGGCACTGAAGCTTTCTTT. It encodes CASSSNTGGGTEAFF.

V is TRBV6-5 and J is TRBJ1-6; the D is unclear. V shed 6 bases and J shed 8 bases, with 11 bases lying between them. Germline V CDR1 and CDR2: MNHEY, SVGAGI. This CDR3 contains 13 residues. CDR3 DNA: TGTGCCAGCAGGAGAGACGGGGATTCACCCCTCCACTTT. It specifies CASRRDGDSPLHF.

This rearrangement joins TRBV19 to TRBJ2-2, with 7 nucleotides matching TRBD2. Germline CDR1 LNHDA, CDR2 SQIVND (reference sequence). The CDR3 loop spans 15 amino acids. With V trimmed by 3 bases and J by 5 bases, 6 bases remained unmatched. DNA of the CDR3: TGTGCCAGTAGTATCGGAGCGGGAAGTACCGGGGAGCTGTTTTTT. This translates into CASSIGAGSTGELFF.

The V gene is TRBV7-9, the J gene TRBJ2-7; no definite D call. The V gene's germline CDR1 is SEHNR and CDR2 FQNEAQ (reference sequence). There are 13 residues in the CDR3. Trimming took off 5 bases at V and 6 bases at J, with 14 bases between the two ends. CDR3 loop: CASSNPIVVEQYF. In DNA, the CDR3 is TGTGCCAGCAGCAACCCGATAGTAGTCGAGCAGTACTTC.

This sequence joins TRBV6-5 and TRBJ1-5; D is uncertain. The length of the CDR3 is 12 residues. Trimming stripped 6 bases from V and 3 bases from J, with 6 bases between. Germline V gene sequence: CDR1 MNHEY, CDR2 SVGAGI. The CDR3 protein is CASRQTNQPQHF. Here the CDR3 DNA reads TGTGCCAGCAGACAGACCAATCAGCCCCAGCATTTT.

The V and J genes are TRBV11-3 and TRBJ2-5; TRBD2 matches 11 bases. Trimming removed 5 bases from V and 5 bases from J; junction bases left unmatched: 10. The CDR3 covers 16 residues. Germline V gene lookup returns CDR1 SGHNT and CDR2 YENEEA. The CDR3 DNA is TGTGCCAGCAGCCTCGGGACTAGCGGAAACGGGGAGACCCAGTACTTC. This translates into CASSLGTSGNGETQYF.

The rearrangement joins TRBV14 to TRBJ1-4; D possibly corresponds to TRBD1 (5 bases). Trimming shortened V by 4 bases and J by 0 bases, and 9 bases separated the two germline ends. This CDR3 is built from 15 residues. The V gene's germline CDR1 is SGHDN and CDR2 FVKESK. The CDR3 coding sequence is TGTGCCAGCAGCCGACAGAGATCAACTAATGAAAAACTGTTTTTT. This translates into CASSRQRSTNEKLFF.